The entry that follows covers one T cell receptor beta chain sequence. TCRdb recomputed calls from the RT-PCR reads with MiXCR, one row per CDR3 protein. The sample has hundreds of thousands of distinct CDR3 sequences; roughly 27% are singletons. This sample stems from a study of response to subunit inactivated influenza vaccine. V lost 3 bases and J lost 7, with 11 bases in between. Germline loops: CDR1 SGHAT, CDR2 FQNNGV. This CDR3 region has 13 residues. Specimen: CD4+ T cells sorted from PBMCs, collected roughly 5 days after vaccination. V gene TRBV11-2 combines with J gene TRBJ2-3, with D perhaps TRBD1 (5 bases). This receptor was obtained from a man between 45 and 60 years old who received an inactivated influenza vaccine. DNA for the CDR3: TGTGCCAGCAGCTTTCCTGGGGCTCATACGCAGTATTTT. Translating it yields CASSFPGAHTQYF.